The clone carrying this TCR beta chain was seen a few times. Its target is not known. The sample belongs to a study of blood T cells in healthy people across ages. The wider study: Template switching picked up about one barcoded beta molecule for each two T cells.

Study results and caveats: The diversity estimates, figures obtained from one million T cells, were considered underestimates.

The use of a sample-barcoded 5' primer and a J-beta primer mix characterized a second PCR of roughly 7 to 11 cycles. A minimum of 2.5 million CDR3-containing paired-end reads was obtained for each sample. TCRdb called the 5' RACE reads again in MiXCR, with one record for every CDR3 protein. The sample has hundreds of thousands of distinct CDR3 sequences, roughly 44% seen once; the top ten hold under 20%. CDR3 length equals 16 residues. Trimming at V came to 3 bases and at J to 0 bases, leaving 5 bases not matched to a gene. CDR1 is LGHDT, CDR2 YNNKEL, per germline (reference sequence). The gene calls are TRBV3-1 and TRBJ1-5, with TRBD1 identical over 7 bases. The sample comprised blood. The sequence was obtained from a man in his sixties in good health. CDR3 loop: CASSQGQPYSNQPQHF. CDR3 nucleotides: TGTGCCAGCAGCCAGGGACAGCCTTATAGCAATCAGCCCCAGCATTTT.